This T cell receptor beta chain was identified during a study of blood T cell repertoires in COVID-19. Looking at the study overall: Spain, Italy and the United States supplied samples that represented acute and convalescent COVID-19. T cells, B-cell-depleted T cells, or PBMCs supplied cDNA or gDNA.

Original processing notes: Amplified reference gene primers provided the basis for estimating nucleated cell counts. Generated by immunoSEQ multiplex PCR, the TCRdb table keeps only in-frame clones and is missing some. That table gives V, J and clone size, and the DNA gave D and trimming. The sample lists some 100,000 clones; 75% to 90% were seen once. V gave up 5 bases and J gave up 7 bases, with 15 bases separating them. CDR1 and CDR2 from the germline V gene are SGHVS and FQNEAQ. The CDR3 consists of 15 residues. A few counts support this clone. The receptor was isolated from a woman aged 65 to 85 with active or convalescent COVID-19. The sequenced sample was peripheral blood. This chain links TRBV7-8 with TRBJ1-6; D might be TRBD1 (6 bases). The CDR3 sequence is CASSPRGQSNSPLHF. For the CDR3, the DNA is TGTGCCAGCAGCCCACGAGGACAGAGCAATTCACCCCTCCACTTT.